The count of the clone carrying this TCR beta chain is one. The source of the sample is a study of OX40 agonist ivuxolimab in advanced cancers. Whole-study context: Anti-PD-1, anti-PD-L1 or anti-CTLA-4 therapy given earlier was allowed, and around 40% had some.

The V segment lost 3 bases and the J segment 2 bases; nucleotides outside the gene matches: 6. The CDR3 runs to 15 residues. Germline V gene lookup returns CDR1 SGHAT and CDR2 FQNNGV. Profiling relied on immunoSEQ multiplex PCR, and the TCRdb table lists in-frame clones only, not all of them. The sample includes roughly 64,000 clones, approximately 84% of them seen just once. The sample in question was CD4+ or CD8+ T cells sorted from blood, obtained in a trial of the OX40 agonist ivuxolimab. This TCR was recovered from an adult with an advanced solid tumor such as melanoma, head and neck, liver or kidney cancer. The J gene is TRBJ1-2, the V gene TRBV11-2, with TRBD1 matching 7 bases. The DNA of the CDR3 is TGTGCCAGCAGCTTTAGGGGGCAGGGGAACTATGGCTACACCTTC. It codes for CASSFRGQGNYGYTF.